Here is one T cell receptor (beta chain) with its context. Its antigen is unknown. The repertoire was sequenced with immunoSEQ multiplex PCR; TCRdb's copy has only in-frame clones and lacks some. The table lists 90,000 or so clones, roughly nine tenths of them singletons. The data were obtained in a study of T cell responses to AZD1222 COVID-19 vaccine. Study conclusions and caveats: At baseline, seropositivity was found in only a handful of AZD1222 recipients.

Germline loops: CDR1 MNHEY, CDR2 SMNVEV (reference sequence). This CDR3 has 17 amino acids. V lost 2 bases to trimming and J lost 4 bases; unmatched junction nucleotides: 12. The V call is TRBV27, the J call TRBJ2-7; TRBD1 matches at 9 bases. The source of this sequence is an adult who received the AZD1222 COVID-19 vaccine. Sequenced material: peripheral blood, taken 28 days after the second AZD1222 dose. The CDR3 protein is CASSLGPGQGFGYEQYF. In DNA form, the CDR3 reads TGTGCCAGCAGTTTAGGACCGGGACAGGGCTTCGGGTACGAGCAGTACTTC.